This T cell receptor beta chain was recorded in a study of spatial heterogeneity in lung cancer. The time point was: blood at routine non-recurrence follow-up after resection. TCRdb recomputed calls from the 5' RACE reads with MiXCR, one row per CDR3 protein. Of over 35,000 distinct CDR3 sequences listed, approximately 10% are singletons. Sequenced here: PBMCs, sampled at follow-up. The sequence was collected from a female donor with early-stage non-small cell lung cancer.

CDR3 sequence reads: CASSQDPALSYEQYF. CDR3 DNA: TGTGCCAGCAGCCAAGATCCAGCGCTCTCCTACGAGCAGTACTTC. The chain has TRBV14 and TRBJ2-7; D uncertain. Germline lookup yields CDR1 SGHDN and CDR2 FVKESK. Trimming cost V 0 bases and J 0 bases, with 9 bases left between them. The CDR3 contains 15 residues.